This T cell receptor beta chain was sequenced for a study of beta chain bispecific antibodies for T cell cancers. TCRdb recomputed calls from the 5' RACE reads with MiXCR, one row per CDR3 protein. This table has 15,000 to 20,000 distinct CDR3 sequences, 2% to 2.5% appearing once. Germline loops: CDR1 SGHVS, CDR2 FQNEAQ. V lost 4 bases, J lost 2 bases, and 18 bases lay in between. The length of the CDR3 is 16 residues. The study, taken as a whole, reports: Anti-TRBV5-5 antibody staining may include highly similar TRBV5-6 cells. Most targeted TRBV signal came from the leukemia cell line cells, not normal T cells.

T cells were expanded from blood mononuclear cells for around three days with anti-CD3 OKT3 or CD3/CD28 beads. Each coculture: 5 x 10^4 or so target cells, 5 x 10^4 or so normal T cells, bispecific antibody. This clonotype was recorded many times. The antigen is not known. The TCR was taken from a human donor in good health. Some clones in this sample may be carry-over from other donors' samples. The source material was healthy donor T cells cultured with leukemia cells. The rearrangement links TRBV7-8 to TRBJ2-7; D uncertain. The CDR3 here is CASSWEMSDSAYEQYF. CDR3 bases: TGTGCCAGCAGCTGGGAAATGTCCGACTCAGCCTACGAGCAGTACTTC.